These 15 T cell receptor beta chains were sequenced from one sample in a study of blood T cell repertoires in COVID-19. Produced via immunoSEQ multiplex PCR; TCRdb's table is partial and in-frame only. The sample carries approximately 240,000 clones, about 85% recorded once. What was sequenced was peripheral blood. These receptors were obtained from a woman aged 60 to 75 who had recovered from COVID-19.

The chain carries TRBV18 and TRBJ2-7; D remains unclear. CDR3 length equals 13 residues. With 5 bases removed from V and 3 bases from J, the gap between germline ends came to 11 bases. CDR1 is KGHSH, CDR2 LQKENI, per germline. CDR3 in DNA: TGTGCCAGCTCAGCAACAGTAAACTACGAGCAGTACTTC. Translation: CASSATVNYEQYF.

This clone came up a few times. The chain links TRBV4-1 to TRBJ1-5; TRBD1 is a possible D gene (5 bases). Germline CDR1 is MGHRA and CDR2 is YSYEKL. Between the trimmed V and J ends, which lost 1 base and 0 bases, there was a span of 7 bases. This CDR3 is 15 amino acids long. DNA of the CDR3: TGCGCCAGCAGCCAAGTACAGGTTAGCAATCAGCCCCAGCATTTT. Its translation is CASSQVQVSNQPQHF.

The V call is TRBV5-4, the J call TRBJ1-2; 7 nucleotides match TRBD1. The V gene's germline CDR1 is SGHNT and CDR2 YYREEE (reference sequence). This CDR3 region has 15 residues. V dropped 4 bases and J dropped 4; count of bases not matched to a gene: 10. The CDR3 region is CASSPGEGASYGYTF. The CDR3 DNA reads as TGTGCCAGCAGCCCCGGCGAGGGGGCGAGCTATGGCTACACCTTC. The variable domain in full, with the rest retrieved from reference TRBV5-4 and TRBJ1-2, is ETGVTQSPTHLIKTRGQQVTLRCSSQSGHNTVSWYQQALGQGPQFIFQYYREEENGRGNFPPRFSGLQFPNYSSELNVNALELDDSALYLCASSPGEGASYGYTFGSGTRLTVV.

This clone has just one count. The V call is TRBV6-5, the J call TRBJ2-1; TRBD1 matches at 8 bases. V shed 6 bases, J shed 4 bases, and the junction held 5 bases outside the gene matches. Germline V CDR1 and CDR2: MNHEY, SVGAGI. The CDR3 runs to 14 residues. CDR3 protein: CASRTRQGYNEQFF. CDR3 sequence (DNA): TGTGCCAGCAGGACCCGACAGGGGTACAATGAGCAGTTCTTC.

The V gene is TRBV11-2, the J gene TRBJ2-2; D gene unclear. Germline V gene sequence: CDR1 SGHAT, CDR2 FQNNGV. Trimming took 1 base from V and 1 from J, leaving 10 bases between them. The CDR3 covers 16 residues. Here the CDR3 DNA reads TGTGCCAGCAGCTTAGCAGGCACCGTGAACACCGGGGAGCTGTTTTTT. Protein: CASSLAGTVNTGELFF.

This sequence joins TRBV6-4 and TRBJ1-3, with D possibly being TRBD1 (5 bases). The germline V gene encodes CDR1 MRHNA and CDR2 SNTAGT. This CDR3 spans 14 amino acids. The germline V and J ends were trimmed by 6 bases and 4 bases, with 13 bases remaining between them. CDR3 residues: CASSWTRRGNTIYF. The CDR3 DNA follows: TGTGCCAGCAGCTGGACAAGAAGAGGAAACACCATATATTTT.

This chain uses TRBV11-2 with TRBJ2-7; 10 bases are shared with TRBD2. The V gene's germline CDR1 is SGHAT and CDR2 FQNNGV. The CDR3 contains 18 residues. Trimming at V came to 4 bases and at J to 3 bases, leaving 15 bases not matched to a gene. The DNA for the CDR3 is TGTGCCAGCAGCTCAATAGCGGGGGGAAAATTCAATTACTACGAGCAGTACTTC. Encoded protein: CASSSIAGGKFNYYEQYF.

V usage is TRBV11-1 and J usage is TRBJ2-1; D gene unclear. This CDR3 is built from 12 residues. Trimming pared 2 bases from V and 8 bases from J, leaving 7 bases between. Germline CDR1 reads SGHAT; CDR2 reads FQDESV (reference sequence). The DNA for the CDR3 is TGTGCCAGCAGCTTATATAGAGATGAGCAGTTCTTC. It codes for CASSLYRDEQFF.

This chain uses TRBV2 with TRBJ2-1, with 10 bases aligning to TRBD2. The CDR3 consists of 15 residues. J was trimmed by 4 bases and V by 3 bases; bases with no gene match: 3. CDR1 and CDR2 (germline): SNHLY, FYNNEI. The CDR3 region has the DNA TGTGCCAGCAGTGAGGAAGCGGGGGGGTACAATGAGCAGTTCTTC. This translates into CASSEEAGGYNEQFF.

The CDR3 reads CASRPGLAYTGELFF. The CDR3 DNA reads as TGCGCCAGCAGACCGGGACTAGCTTACACCGGGGAGCTGTTTTTT. This chain links TRBV5-1 with TRBJ2-2, with TRBD2 matching over 9 bases. The CDR3 extends over 15 amino acids. The germline gives CDR1 SGHRS, CDR2 YFSETQ. V was pared by 5 bases and J by 3 bases, with 5 bases of the junction left unmatched. Full variable domain (rest looked up from reference TRBV5-1 and TRBJ2-2): KAGVTQTPRYLIKTRGQQVTLSCSPISGHRSVSWYQQTPGQGLQFLFEYFSETQRNKGNFPGRFSGRQFSNSRSEMNVSTLELGDSALYLCASRPGLAYTGELFFGEGSRLTVL.

This chain joins TRBV10-3 and TRBJ2-6; TRBD1 is a possible D gene (5 bases). V dropped 3 bases and J dropped 2 bases, with 11 bases sitting between them. The CDR3 is made up of 16 amino acids. CDR1 and CDR2 from the germline V gene are ENHRY and SYGVKD. CDR3 DNA: TGTGCCATCAGTGACAGGGATGGAGCTGGGGCCAACGTCCTGACTTTC. This gives the protein CAISDRDGAGANVLTF.

Only one count was recorded for this clone. V is TRBV7-9 and J is TRBJ1-3; D call uncertain. Trimming removed 5 bases from V and 0 bases from J, with 11 bases in between. The V gene's germline CDR1 is SEHNR and CDR2 FQNEAQ (reference sequence). The CDR3 spans 15 residues. The CDR3 DNA reads TGTGCCAGCAGCCGAGGTATCAACTCTGGAAACACCATATATTTT. It codes for CASSRGINSGNTIYF.

The chain is built from TRBV14 and TRBJ2-1; D gene uncertain. This CDR3 has 13 residues. Germline assignment: CDR1 SGHDN and CDR2 FVKESK. The V end was cut by 4 bases, the J end by 5 bases, with 9 bases between. The CDR3 here is CASSPIPHNEQFF. The CDR3 DNA sequence: TGTGCCAGCAGCCCTATCCCTCACAATGAGCAGTTCTTC.

Concerning this clone itself: Other DNA variants within this sample encode the same CDR3. The chain employs TRBV7-3 and TRBJ2-2; unclear D gene. Germline V gives CDR1 SGHTA, CDR2 FQGTGA. This CDR3 region has 13 residues. V lost 1 base to trimming and J lost 4 bases, with 4 bases between them. Written as DNA, the CDR3 is TGTGCCAGCAGCTTAAGCGGCACCGGGGAGCTGTTTTTT. Encoded protein: CASSLSGTGELFF.

This chain connects TRBV4-1 to TRBJ2-1; 8 bases map to TRBD1. Unmatched junction bases numbered 2, after V lost 0 bases and J lost 4 bases. The CDR3 length is 15 residues. CDR1 and CDR2 from the germline V gene are MGHRA and YSYEKL. In nucleotides, the CDR3 is TGCGCCAGCAGCCAAGAGGGACAGGATTACAATGAGCAGTTCTTC. It is translated as CASSQEGQDYNEQFF.